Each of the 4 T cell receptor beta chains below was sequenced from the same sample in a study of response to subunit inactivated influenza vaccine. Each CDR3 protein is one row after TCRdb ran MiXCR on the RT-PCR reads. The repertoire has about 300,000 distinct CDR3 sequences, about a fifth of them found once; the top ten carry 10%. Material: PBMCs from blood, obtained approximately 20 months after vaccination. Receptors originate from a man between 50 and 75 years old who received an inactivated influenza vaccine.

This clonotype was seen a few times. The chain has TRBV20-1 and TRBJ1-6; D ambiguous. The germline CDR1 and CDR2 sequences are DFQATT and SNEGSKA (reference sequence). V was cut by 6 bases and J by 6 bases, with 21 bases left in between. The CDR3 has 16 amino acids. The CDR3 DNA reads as TGCAGTGCCATCCAAAGCGCCAGCCAATTTAATTCACCCCTCCACTTT. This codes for CSAIQSASQFNSPLHF.

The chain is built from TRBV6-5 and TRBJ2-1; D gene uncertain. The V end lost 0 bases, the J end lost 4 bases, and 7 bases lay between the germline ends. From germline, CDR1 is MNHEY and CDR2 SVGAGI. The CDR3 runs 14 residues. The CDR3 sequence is CASSYSAGYNEQFF. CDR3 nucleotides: TGTGCCAGCAGTTACTCGGCTGGTTACAATGAGCAGTTCTTC.

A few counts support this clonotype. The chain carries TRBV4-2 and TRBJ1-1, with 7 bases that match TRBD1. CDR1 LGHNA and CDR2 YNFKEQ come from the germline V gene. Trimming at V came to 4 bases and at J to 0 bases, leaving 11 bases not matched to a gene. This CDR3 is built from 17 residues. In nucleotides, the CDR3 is TGTGCCAGCAGCCCGGCGGACAGGAGAGACATGAACACTGAAGCTTTCTTT. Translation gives CASSPADRRDMNTEAFF.

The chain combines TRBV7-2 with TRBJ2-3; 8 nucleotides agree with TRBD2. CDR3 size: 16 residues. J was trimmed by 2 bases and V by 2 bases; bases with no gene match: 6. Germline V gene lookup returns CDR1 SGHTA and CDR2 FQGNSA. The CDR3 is CASSLKVAGTTDTQYF. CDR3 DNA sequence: TGTGCCAGCAGCTTAAAGGTAGCGGGGACCACAGATACGCAGTATTTT.